This is a list of T cell receptor beta chains from one sample in a study of T cells after yellow fever vaccination. TCRdb reprocessed the 5' RACE reads via MiXCR and lists one record per CDR3 protein. The sample records hundreds of thousands of distinct CDR3 sequences, 8.7% being singletons. The material was PBMCs, obtained on the day of the first yellow fever vaccination. The source is a man aged 18 to 35 who received the YFV17D yellow fever vaccine. CDR3s leave out the opening cysteine and the closing phenylalanine or tryptophan. A D gene is named only where the DNA matches it firmly.

D: .
V: TRBV6-1
CDR3: ASSEAPGLPSYGYT

D: TRBD1
V: TRBV4-1
CDR3: ASSQDWQGGEKLF

D: .
V: TRBV2
CDR3: ASSDGGWETQY

D: .
V: TRBV4-1
CDR3: ASSRGQNNSPLH

D: .
V: TRBV4-1
CDR3: ASSQDPGYVKNIQY

D: .
V: TRBV6-1
CDR3: ASREGNNQPQH

D: TRBD2
V: TRBV7-2
CDR3: ASSSPLAGTYNEQF

D: .
V: TRBV7-2
CDR3: ASSLGSHANTGELF

D: .
V: TRBV7-2
CDR3: ASSLGDPFLGQPQH

D: .
V: TRBV20-1
CDR3: SAKGRGLGSPLH

D: .
V: TRBV30
CDR3: AWSVGRKNEKLF

D: .
V: TRBV12-3/TRBV12-4
CDR3: ASQIGVRGYT

D: TRBD2
V: TRBV5-1
CDR3: ASGTGRDSGANVLT

D: .
V: TRBV7-9
CDR3: ASSRGERGAF

D: TRBD2
V: TRBV6-2/TRBV6-3
CDR3: ASSYAKTSGGTDTQY

D: .
V: TRBV15
CDR3: ATSRGEREAF

D: .
V: TRBV5-4
CDR3: ASRPGSSGANVLT

D: TRBD1
V: TRBV6-5
CDR3: ASRQGGSRTEAF

D: TRBD2
V: TRBV5-1
CDR3: ASAQARDYETQY

D: .
V: TRBV29-1
CDR3: SVGLRAPYEQY

D: TRBD2
V: TRBV11-2
CDR3: ASSLIAGGATDTQY

D: .
V: TRBV20-1
CDR3: SASGRWNTEAF

D: .
V: TRBV6-5
CDR3: ASSYSRGGPSEKLF

D: .
V: TRBV20-1
CDR3: SASRTGYAQPQH

D: .
V: TRBV9
CDR3: ASSVWEGGSQETQY

D: .
V: TRBV7-2
CDR3: ASSLNRETGYT

D: .
V: TRBV7-9
CDR3: ASSPTENTEAF

D: .
V: TRBV5-1
CDR3: ASSPGSGADTQY

D: .
V: TRBV5-1
CDR3: ASSLDSSGTDTQY

D: .
V: TRBV20-1
CDR3: SARRAYKNIQY

D: .
V: TRBV7-2
CDR3: ASSYRDVGTQY

D: .
V: TRBV6-1
CDR3: ASSGTYQETQY

D: .
V: TRBV7-9
CDR3: ASSFWGGPPYNEQF